This TCR beta chain was sequenced for a study of blood T cell repertoires in COVID-19. Study overall: From the United States, Italy and Spain came samples of acute and convalescent COVID-19. T cells, B-cell-depleted T cells, or PBMCs supplied cDNA or gDNA.

The V end lost 6 bases, the J end lost 0 bases, and 12 bases lay between the germline ends. This CDR3 has 15 residues. Germline V CDR1 and CDR2: SGHAT, FQNNGV. Generated by immunoSEQ multiplex PCR, the TCRdb table keeps only in-frame clones and is missing some. The table lists about 130,000 clones, around 83% of them singletons, with more than 2.5% in the top ten. Material for sequencing was peripheral blood. This TCR derives from an elderly woman with acute or convalescent COVID-19. The chain recombines TRBV11-2 with TRBJ1-3; D gene ambiguous. In nucleotides, the CDR3 is TGTGCCAGCAGGCCGTTCGGGGTCTCTGGAAACACCATATATTTT. Its translation: CASRPFGVSGNTIYF.